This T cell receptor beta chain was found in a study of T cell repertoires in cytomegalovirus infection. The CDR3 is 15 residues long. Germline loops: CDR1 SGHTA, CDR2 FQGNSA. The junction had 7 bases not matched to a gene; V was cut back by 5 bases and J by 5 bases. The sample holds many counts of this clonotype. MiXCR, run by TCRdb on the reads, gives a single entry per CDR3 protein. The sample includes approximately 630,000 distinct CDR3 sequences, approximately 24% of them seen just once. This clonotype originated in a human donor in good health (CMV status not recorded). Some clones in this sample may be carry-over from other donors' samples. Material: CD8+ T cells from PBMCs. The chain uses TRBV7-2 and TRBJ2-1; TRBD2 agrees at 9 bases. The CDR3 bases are TGTGCCAGCAGCATTTCTAGCGGGGACCACAATGAGCAGTTCTTC. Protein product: CASSISSGDHNEQFF.